Listed here are 8 T cell receptor beta chains from one sample, sequenced in a study of shared clonotypes between healthy human individuals. Measured with immunoSEQ multiplex PCR; TCRdb has only the in-frame clones, and not every one. The sample lists about a million clones, approximately 80% occurring once. Sequenced sample: memory CD4+ T cells sorted from blood. Subset in this sample: CD45RA-negative fraction. These receptors came from a man aged 18 to 35 in good health.

The chain is built from TRBV2 and TRBJ2-7; 8 positions match TRBD2. The CDR3 is 14 residues long. Germline V gene data show CDR1 as SNHLY and CDR2 as FYNNEI. With V trimmed by 7 bases and J by 2 bases, 7 bases remained unmatched. The DNA for the CDR3 is TGTGCCAGCACCCTCCGGGGGGGACCCTACGAGCAGTACTTC. This gives the protein CASTLRGGPYEQYF.

This rearrangement joins TRBV7-2 to TRBJ2-3, with 9 bases identical to TRBD2. V shed 1 base and J 10 bases; nucleotides not matched to a gene: 9. The CDR3 runs 15 residues. The germline V gene encodes CDR1 SGHTA and CDR2 FQGNSA. The CDR3 DNA reads as TGTGCCAGCAGCTTAGTTCAGCCTAGCGGGAATCCGCAGTATTTT. It specifies CASSLVQPSGNPQYF.

With respect to this clone: This may stem from a read error, because a much larger clone lies one nucleotide away. Other DNA sequences of this sample code for an identical CDR3. The chain couples TRBV7-6 to TRBJ2-5, with D uncertain. Germline V lookup: CDR1 SGHVS, CDR2 FNYEAQ. This CDR3 has 12 residues. The ends were cut back, 1 base at V and 2 bases at J, with 2 bases in the middle. CDR3 residues: CASSLGQETQYF. CDR3 nucleotide sequence: TGTGCCAGCAGCTTAGGGCAAGAGACCCAGTACTTC.

J is TRBJ2-1 and V is TRBV11-2; the match to TRBD2 covers 10 bases. The germline V gene has CDR1 SGHAT and CDR2 FQNNGV. The junction had 6 bases not matched to a gene; V was cut back by 1 base and J by 6 bases. The CDR3 contains 16 residues. Written as DNA, the CDR3 is TGTGCCAGCAGCTTAGCGGGCTCTAGCGGGAGCAATGAGCAGTTCTTC. Translating gives CASSLAGSSGSNEQFF.

V is TRBV4-1 and J is TRBJ2-3; 8 positions match TRBD2. CDR1 is MGHRA and CDR2 is YSYEKL in the germline V gene. J lost 0 bases, V lost 4 bases, and 9 bases had no gene match. The CDR3 totals 17 residues. CDR3 loop: CASSPRGSGVSTDTQYF. CDR3 in DNA: TGCGCCAGCAGCCCCCGCGGTAGCGGGGTGAGCACAGATACGCAGTATTTT.

The V and J genes are TRBV2 and TRBJ2-2, with TRBD1 matching 7 bases. The germline gives CDR1 SNHLY, CDR2 FYNNEI. Losses at the gene ends were 10 bases for V and 1 base for J; bases not matched to a gene: 3. This CDR3 contains 13 residues. The chain's CDR3 is CATRTGNTGELFF. The CDR3 DNA reads TGTGCCACCAGGACAGGGAACACCGGGGAGCTGTTTTTT.

This clone was recorded many times. This sequence joins TRBV5-1 and TRBJ2-6; unclear D gene. The CDR3 is made up of 14 amino acids. Deletions cut 5 bases from V and 4 bases from J, with 10 bases between. Per germline, CDR1 SGHRS and CDR2 YFSETQ. The CDR3 DNA reads TGCGCCAGCAGAAAGGAATTGGGGGCCAACGTCCTGACTTTC. It yields the protein CASRKELGANVLTF. The whole variable domain, filled in from reference TRBV5-1 and TRBJ2-6, reads KAGVTQTPRYLIKTRGQQVTLSCSPISGHRSVSWYQQTPGQGLQFLFEYFSETQRNKGNFPGRFSGRQFSNSRSEMNVSTLELGDSALYLCASRKELGANVLTFGAGSRLTVL.

The J gene is TRBJ1-6, the V gene TRBV6-6; 9 bases match TRBD1. The germline V gene has CDR1 MNHNY and CDR2 SVGAGI (reference sequence). The CDR3 spans 15 residues. V trimming: 4 bases; J trimming: 5 bases; junction bases outside the gene matches: 3. CDR3 sequence (DNA): TGTGCCAGCAGTTCCGGGACAGGGAATAATTCACCCCTCCACTTT. Its protein product is CASSSGTGNNSPLHF.